This TCR beta chain was captured in a study of blood T cell repertoires in COVID-19. Overall study context: Specimens from acute and convalescent COVID-19 originated in the United States, Italy and Spain. PBMCs, B-cell-depleted T cells, or T cells provided the cDNA or gDNA that made up the material.

The germline V gene has CDR1 MNHEY and CDR2 SVGAGI. The CDR3 has 15 residues. Trimming removed 8 bases at V and 5 bases at J, with 22 bases between. Original processing methods: Scientists estimated how many nucleated cells there were by amplifying reference gene primers. Profiled with immunoSEQ multiplex PCR; TCRdb holds only in-frame clones, not every one. That table gives V, J and clone size, and the DNA gave D and trimming. The sample lists 200,000 to 250,000 clones; approximately 86% were seen once. The source of this sequence is a man aged 18 to 29 with active or convalescent COVID-19. Sequencing used peripheral blood. This rearrangement joins TRBV6-5 to TRBJ2-7; D is perhaps TRBD1 (6 bases). The CDR3 coding sequence is TGTGCCAGCTCCCGGGGAACAGGGTCATTTCACGAGCAGTACTTC. Its protein product is CASSRGTGSFHEQYF.